This TCR beta chain was captured by sequencing in a study of CD8+CD57+ T cells in acquired aplastic anemia. Study as a whole: DNA per sorted CD4+ or CD8+ sample ranged 0.2 to 27.4 ug, averaging around 3.2 ug.

For sequencing, patients were chosen who had shown expansion of CD8+CD57+ cells by flow cytometry. Every one of the patients had aplastic anemia (severe, acquired). Patients had not yet gotten any therapy when their blood was taken for sampling. In regard to this clonotype: Its antigen is not known.

Study-level findings and limits: Patients and controls shared over 25 CD8+ CDR3 sequences, which appeared highly expressed in patients and within their immunodominant clones.

Genomic DNA, serving as template, underwent TCR beta VDJ and CDR3 profiling. TCRdb processed the reads anew with MiXCR; each CDR3 protein has one entry. The sample lists hundreds of thousands of distinct CDR3 sequences, 50% to 65% occurring once. Germline assignment: CDR1 SQVTM and CDR2 ANQGSEA. V gave up 6 bases and J gave up 3 bases; unmatched junction bases: 7. The CDR3 runs 15 residues. The V call is TRBV29-1, the J call TRBJ2-7; TRBD2 agrees at 14 bases. The sequence derives from a human donor with aplastic anemia. Sequenced: sorted CD4+, CD8+, or CD8+CD57+ T cells (not recorded which) from PBMCs. The CDR3 here is CSVAGTSGSGYEQYF. CDR3 nucleotides: TGCAGCGTGGCCGGGACTAGCGGGAGTGGCTACGAGCAGTACTTC.